The clone carrying this TCR beta chain was counted at least ten times. Its specificity is unknown. This sample is drawn from a study of T-cell reconstitution after alpha-beta-depleted transplantation in children. This CDR3 region has 14 residues. Unmatched junction bases numbered 5, after V lost 6 bases and J lost 5 bases. From germline, CDR1 is MDHEN and CDR2 SYDVKM. Researchers prepared the TCRbeta library using unique molecular identifiers, the study reports. TCRdb ran MiXCR on the PCR reads and lists one entry per CDR3 protein. The data show 800,000 to 1,000,000 distinct CDR3 sequences, roughly 29% seen once. General study results and limits: Where some patients showed high TCRbeta diversity at day 60, it came from recipient T cells and thymic progenitors that had survived. Diversity and T-cell counts at one year after transplant derived mostly from new T cells. Approximately two months post-transplant, alpha-beta T cells reportedly originated from several hundred expanded graft clones.

The sequencing here drew on PBMCs, mostly from graft donor cells, taken 360 days after TCRalphabeta/CD19-depleted stem cell transplant. This TCR was recovered from a boy in the first two years of life who had a stem cell transplant for SCID, so the T cells may come from the graft donor. This rearrangement joins TRBV28 to TRBJ2-2; TRBD1 matches at 8 bases. The chain's CDR3 is CASRGTGSTGELFF. As DNA, the CDR3 is TGTGCCAGCAGGGGGACAGGTAGTACCGGGGAGCTGTTTTTT.